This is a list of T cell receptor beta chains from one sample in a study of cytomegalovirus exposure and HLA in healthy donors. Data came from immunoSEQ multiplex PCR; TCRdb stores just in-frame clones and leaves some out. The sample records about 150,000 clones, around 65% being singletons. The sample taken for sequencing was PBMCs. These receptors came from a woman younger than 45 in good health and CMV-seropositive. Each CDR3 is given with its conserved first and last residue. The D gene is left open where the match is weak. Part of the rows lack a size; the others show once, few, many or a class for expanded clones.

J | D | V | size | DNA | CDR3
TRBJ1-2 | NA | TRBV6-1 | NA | TGTGCCAGCAGTGAAAACGTGGGCAACGTATGGCGGGGGTATGGCTACACCTTC | CASSENVGNVWRGYGYTF
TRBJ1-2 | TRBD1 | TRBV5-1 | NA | TGCGCCAGCACCCCAACAGGGGGCGCCTTGTATTCGTCTGGCTACACCTTC | CASTPTGGALYSSGYTF
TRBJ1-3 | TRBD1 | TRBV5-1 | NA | TGCGCCAGCAGCCAACAGGGGGCGCGAGGAAACACCATATATTTT | CASSQQGARGNTIYF
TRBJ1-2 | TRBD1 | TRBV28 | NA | TGTGCCAGCAGCGCTGACAGGGAAAATGTGGGCTACACCTTC | CASSADRENVGYTF
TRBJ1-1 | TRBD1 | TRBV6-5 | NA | TGTGCCAGCCGGTTATCGACGGACAGGTCAGCTTTCTTT | CASRLSTDRSAFF
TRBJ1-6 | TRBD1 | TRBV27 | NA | TGTGCCAGCAGTTTCCAAGGGGGCCCCGTTTCACCCCTCCACTTT | CASSFQGGPVSPLHF
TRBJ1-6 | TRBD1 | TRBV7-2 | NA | TGTGCCAGCAGCCTACAGGGGAGTTCCCCCCTCCACTTT | CASSLQGSSPLHF
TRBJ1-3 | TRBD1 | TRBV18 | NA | TGTGCCAGCTCACCGCGAGGGGGCGGAAACACCATATATTTT | CASSPRGGGNTIYF
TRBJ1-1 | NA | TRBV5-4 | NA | TGTGCCAGCAGCCATCCGGCCTCGGGCACTGAAGCTTTCTTT | CASSHPASGTEAFF
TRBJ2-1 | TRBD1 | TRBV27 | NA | TGTGCCACCTCCCCGCAGGGGGAAGGAAATGAGCAGTTCTTC | CATSPQGEGNEQFF
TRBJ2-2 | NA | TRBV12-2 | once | TGTGCAAGTCGGCTTAGGACCCTGTCAGACCTGAAGGGGGGGGAGCTGTTTTTT | CASRLRTLSDLKGGELFF
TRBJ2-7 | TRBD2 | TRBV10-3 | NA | TGTGCCATCACCTCGGGGAGCGGGGGTATCGACGAGCAGTACTTC | CAITSGSGGIDEQYF
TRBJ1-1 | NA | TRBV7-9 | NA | TGTGCCAGCAGCTTATATGGCCGGCGGGTGAACACTGAAGCTTTCTTT | CASSLYGRRVNTEAFF
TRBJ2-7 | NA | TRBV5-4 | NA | TGTGCCAGCAGTACCTCAGGGGACGAGCAGTACTTC | CASSTSGDEQYF
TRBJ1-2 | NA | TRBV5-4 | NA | TGTGCCAGCAGCTTAGACAGCCCATATGGCTACACCTTC | CASSLDSPYGYTF
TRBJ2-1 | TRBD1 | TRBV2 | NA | TGTGCCAGCAGTTCCGGGACAGGGAACGGGCAGTTCTTC | CASSSGTGNGQFF
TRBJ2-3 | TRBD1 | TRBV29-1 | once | TGCAGCGTCCGACTAACCACAACAGGGGTCGCCTCGCGGGCAGATACGCAGTATTTT | CSVRLTTTGVASRADTQYF
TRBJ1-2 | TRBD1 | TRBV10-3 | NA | TGTGCCATCAGTGAGGGGGGACAGAAAAACTATGGCTACACCTTC | CAISEGGQKNYGYTF
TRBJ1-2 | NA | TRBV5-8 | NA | TGTGCCAGCAGCCATACGCTGGGGGGTCGCGAAAACTATGGCTACACCTTC | CASSHTLGGRENYGYTF
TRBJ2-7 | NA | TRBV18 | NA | TGTGCCAGCTCACCGAGCTCCTACGAGCAGTACTTC | CASSPSSYEQYF
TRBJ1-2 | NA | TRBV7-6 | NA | TGTGCCAGCAGCCCGCGGGGGTCTGGCTACACCTTC | CASSPRGSGYTF
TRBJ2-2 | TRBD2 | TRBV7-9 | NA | TGTGCCAGCAGCTTAATGGCGGGGGTAGGCGGGGAGCTGTTTTTT | CASSLMAGVGGELFF
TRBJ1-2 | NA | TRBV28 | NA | TGTGCCAGCAGTCCAGCCGGGACTCAGAACTATGGCTACACCTTC | CASSPAGTQNYGYTF
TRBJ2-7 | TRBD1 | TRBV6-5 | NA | TGTGCCAGCAGATGGGACAGGGAGAGCTACGAGCAGTACTTC | CASRWDRESYEQYF
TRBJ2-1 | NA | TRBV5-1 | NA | TGCGCCAGCGGGCCCGGAAGCTCCTACAATGAGCAGTTCTTC | CASGPGSSYNEQFF
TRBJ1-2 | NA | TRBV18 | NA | TGTGCCAGCTCACCCCCCAGGGTTGCCTATGGCTACACCTTC | CASSPPRVAYGYTF
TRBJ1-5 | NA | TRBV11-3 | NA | TGTGCCAGCTTCAAGAGGGATTATCAGCCCCAGCATTTT | CASFKRDYQPQHF
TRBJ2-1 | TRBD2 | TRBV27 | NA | TGTGCCAGCAGTTTATCACTAGCGGCCTCCTACAATGAGCAGTTCTTC | CASSLSLAASYNEQFF
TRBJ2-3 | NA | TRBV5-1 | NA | TGCGCCAGCAGCCCGGGATTCATTGCGGGCACAGATACGCAGTATTTT | CASSPGFIAGTDTQYF
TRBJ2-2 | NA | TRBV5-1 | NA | TGCGCCAGCAGCTTGGTCCCAACAGGGACCGGGGAGCTGTTTTTT | CASSLVPTGTGELFF
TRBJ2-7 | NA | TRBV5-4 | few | TGTGCCAGCAGCTTGCAGGGGTCCCGCGAGCAGTACTTC | CASSLQGSREQYF
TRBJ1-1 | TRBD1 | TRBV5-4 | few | TGTGCCAGCAGCTTTAAGACAGGGAGTAATTACGCTGAAGCTTTCTTT | CASSFKTGSNYAEAFF
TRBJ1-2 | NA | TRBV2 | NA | TGTGCCAGCAGTGAATCCGCTAACTATGGCTACACCTTC | CASSESANYGYTF
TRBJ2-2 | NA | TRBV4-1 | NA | TGCGCCAGCAGCCAAGAGAGGGTATGGCAGCGTACCGGGGAGCTGTTTTTT | CASSQERVWQRTGELFF
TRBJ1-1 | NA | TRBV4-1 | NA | TGCGCCTCGGGCAGGGGCTTCATGAACACTGAAGCTTTCTTT | CASGRGFMNTEAFF
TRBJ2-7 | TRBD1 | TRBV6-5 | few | TGTGCCAGCAAAGGGGGCCCCTCCTACGAGCAGTACTTC | CASKGGPSYEQYF
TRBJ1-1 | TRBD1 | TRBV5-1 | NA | TGCGCCAGCAGCTGGGACAGTTCAGAAGCTTTCTTT | CASSWDSSEAFF
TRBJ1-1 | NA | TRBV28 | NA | TGTGCCAGCGCCCAGGTTGGGGAGGGGTGGAACACTGAAGCTTTCTTT | CASAQVGEGWNTEAFF
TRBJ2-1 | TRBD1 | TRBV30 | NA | TGTGCCTGGGATTGGGGGACAGGGTGGGACAATGAGCAGTTCTTC | CAWDWGTGWDNEQFF
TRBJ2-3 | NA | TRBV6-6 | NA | TGTGCCAGCACCGCGTGGGGGCCTAGCACAGATACGCAGTATTTT | CASTAWGPSTDTQYF
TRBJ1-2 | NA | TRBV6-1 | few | TGTGCCAGCAGTGATTTAGGCTACACCTTC | CASSDLGYTF
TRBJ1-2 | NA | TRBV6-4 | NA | TGTGCCAGTCGGATGCGGGGGGACATCGGCTTCGGCTACACCTTC | CASRMRGDIGFGYTF
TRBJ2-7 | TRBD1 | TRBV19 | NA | TGTGCCAGTAGGGGGACAGGGAGGCGTTACGAGCAGTACTTC | CASRGTGRRYEQYF
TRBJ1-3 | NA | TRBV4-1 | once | TGCGCCAGCAGCCCAGGGGTTTCTGGAAACACCATATATTTT | CASSPGVSGNTIYF
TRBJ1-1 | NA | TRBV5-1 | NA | TGCGCCAGCAGCTTGGAGGGGGGGAGGGAAACTGAAGCTTTCTTT | CASSLEGGRETEAFF
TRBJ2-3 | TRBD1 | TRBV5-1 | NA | TGCGCCAGCAGCCCAACAGGGGGCACGGCTACCCGGTTGACAGATACGCAGTATTTT | CASSPTGGTATRLTDTQYF
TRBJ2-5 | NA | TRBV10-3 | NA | TGTGCCATCAGTTCAGGAATCGAGACCCAGTACTTC | CAISSGIETQYF